Shown below are 25 T cell receptor beta chains from a single sample sequenced in a study of graft-versus-host responses after intestinal transplantation (dated by TCRdb to the early 2020s). To prepare the library, the immunoSEQ multiplex PCR assay was applied. Sourced from immuneACCESS, this table was stored by TCRdb with only in-frame sequences that have V and J called. A share of the clones is absent; for the studies checked, an unresolved V gene accounts for under half, and the remainder has no known explanation. A total of about 50,000 clones appear in this sample, 65% to 85% of them only once. Clones ranked in the top ten supply over 0.45% of the sample. Sample time point, as interpreted from the label and publication: cells obtained before transplantation from donor or recipient. Antigens for these TCRs are unknown. The specimen comprised unstimulated CD4+ T cells sorted from spleen or lymph node cells, sampled before transplant. These receptor sequences come from a human donor who was the organ donor for an intestinal transplant.

A single count supports this clone. The chain couples TRBV19 to TRBJ2-2; TRBD1 might be the D (6 bases). Trimming took 3 bases from V and 3 from J, leaving 11 bases between them. The length of the CDR3 is 15 residues. Germline CDR1 LNHDA, CDR2 SQIVND (reference sequence). The CDR3 sequence is CASSIFQGYTGELFF. CDR3 bases: TGTGCCAGTAGTATCTTCCAGGGGTACACCGGGGAGCTGTTTTTT.

V gene TRBV2 combines with J gene TRBJ2-3, with 7 bases fitting TRBD2. Germline V gene lookup returns CDR1 SNHLY and CDR2 FYNNEI. The CDR3 contains 15 residues. The V segment lost 5 bases and the J segment 4 bases; nucleotides outside the gene matches: 9. This chain's CDR3 is CASSSRTRVADTQYF. The CDR3, as DNA: TGTGCCAGCAGTTCCCGGACTAGAGTGGCAGATACGCAGTATTTT.

This clone was found once. This chain uses TRBV5-1 with TRBJ2-1, with 7 bases matching TRBD2. This CDR3 spans 14 amino acids. V gave up 1 base and J gave up 4 bases; unmatched junction bases: 2. Per the germline V gene, CDR1 is SGHRS and CDR2 is YFSETQ. CDR3 loop: CASSLREGYNEQFF. Here the CDR3 DNA reads TGCGCCAGCAGCTTGAGGGAGGGGTACAATGAGCAGTTCTTC.

The chain uses TRBV10-3 and TRBJ2-3; 8 nucleotides agree with TRBD2. This CDR3 has 14 amino acids. J was trimmed by 4 bases and V by 3 bases; bases with no gene match: 3. Looked up from germline, CDR1 is ENHRY and CDR2 is SYGVKD. For the CDR3, the DNA is TGTGCCATCAGTGATAGTAGCGGGGCAGATACGCAGTATTTT. Protein product: CAISDSSGADTQYF.

This clone appeared a single time. The rearrangement uses TRBV5-6 and TRBJ1-2; a possible D gene is TRBD1 (6 bases). The ends were cut back, 0 bases at V and 3 bases at J, with 18 bases in the middle. The CDR3 has 17 amino acids. Germline CDR1 reads SGHDT; CDR2 reads YYEEEE. The CDR3 sequence is CASSLEYRWGQDYGYTF. DNA of the CDR3: TGTGCCAGCAGCTTGGAGTACCGTTGGGGGCAAGACTATGGCTACACCTTC.

The V and J genes are TRBV30 and TRBJ2-3; D not resolved. CDR1 GTSNPN and CDR2 SVGIG come from the germline V gene (reference sequence). With 3 bases removed from V and 8 bases from J, the gap between germline ends came to 6 bases. CDR3 size: 10 residues. CDR3 nucleotide sequence: TGTGCCTGGAGCCACGGTACGCAGTATTTT. Protein product: CAWSHGTQYF.

This clone showed up just a few times. The gene calls are TRBV27 and TRBJ1-4; 8 positions match TRBD1. V shed 0 bases and J 4 bases; nucleotides not matched to a gene: 4. Per germline, CDR1 MNHEY and CDR2 SMNVEV (reference sequence). This CDR3 is built from 16 residues. The CDR3 coding sequence is TGTGCCAGCAGTTTATCGGGGGACAGGTTTAATGAAAAACTGTTTTTT. This sequence encodes CASSLSGDRFNEKLFF. The full variable domain, its missing parts supplied by reference TRBV27 and TRBJ1-4, is EAQVTQNPRYLITVTGKKLTVTCSQNMNHEYMSWYRQDPGLGLRQIYYSMNVEVTDKGDVPEGYKVSRKEKRNFPLILESPSPNQTSLYFCASSLSGDRFNEKLFFGSGTQLSVL.

The V gene is TRBV21-1, the J gene TRBJ2-7; the table assigns TRBD1, which was not confirmed against the DNA. TRBV21-1 is reported as a pseudogene. CDR3 length equals 13 residues. In DNA, the CDR3 is TGTGCCAGCAGCAAAGGGACAACCTACGAGCAGTACTTC. It specifies CASSKGTTYEQYF.

CDR3 in DNA: TGTGCCAGTACGGCAGGGGGAGGGCCCCAGCATTTT. Its translation: CASTAGGGPQHF. The rearrangement uses TRBV19 and TRBJ1-5; 7 nucleotides agree with TRBD1. V lost 7 bases to trimming and J lost 9 bases; unmatched junction nucleotides: 6. CDR3 size: 12 residues. CDR1 is LNHDA and CDR2 is SQIVND in the germline V gene (reference sequence).

CDR3 coding DNA: TGTGCCAGCAGCCCGGGGACTCGACCAGAACGGTACCAAGAGACCCAGTACTTC. Translation gives CASSPGTRPERYQETQYF. The V gene is TRBV5-5, the J gene TRBJ2-5; a weak D match, TRBD2 (6 bases). The CDR3 spans 18 residues. The germline gives CDR1 SGHKS, CDR2 YYEKEE (reference sequence). V shed 4 bases and J shed 0 bases, with 22 bases lying between them.

The V and J genes are TRBV30 and TRBJ2-5; 7 nucleotides match TRBD1. The junction had 3 bases not matched to a gene; V was cut back by 4 bases and J by 4 bases. CDR1 and CDR2 (germline): GTSNPN, SVGIG (reference sequence). The CDR3 is 12 amino acids. The CDR3 nucleotides are TGTGCCTGGAACTCAGGGGGAGAGACCCAGTACTTC. This sequence encodes CAWNSGGETQYF.

The gene calls are TRBV5-4 and TRBJ1-2; a weak D match, TRBD1 (5 bases). The CDR3 consists of 13 residues. Germline values: CDR1 SGHNT, CDR2 YYREEE (reference sequence). The V end was cut by 0 bases, the J end by 2 bases, with 5 bases between. CDR3 amino acids: CASSLEGNYGYTF. The CDR3 DNA is TGTGCCAGCAGCTTGGAGGGGAACTATGGCTACACCTTC.

The rearrangement links TRBV7-2 to TRBJ1-2; D unclear. Germline CDR1 and CDR2: SGHTA and FQGNSA. This CDR3 region has 12 residues. Trimming cost V 0 bases and J 13 bases, with 12 bases left between them. The DNA for the CDR3 is TGTGCCAGCAGCTTAGCTAGTCTCGAATCCACCTTC. The encoded protein is CASSLASLESTF.

The sample holds a few counts of this clone. Other DNA sequences in the same sample also yield this CDR3. The chain combines TRBV5-8 with TRBJ1-2; 8 bases align to TRBD1. V lost 0 bases to trimming and J lost 2 bases; unmatched junction nucleotides: 0. The CDR3 length is 14 residues. Germline assignment: CDR1 SGHTS and CDR2 YDEGEE. CDR3 amino acids: CASSLDRGNYGYTF. The DNA of the CDR3 is TGTGCCAGCAGCTTGGACAGGGGGAACTATGGCTACACCTTC.

The chain combines TRBV11-3 with TRBJ2-7, with 9 bases fitting TRBD1. The CDR3 runs to 15 residues. After removal of 5 bases from V and 0 bases from J, the junction contained 5 bases not matched to a gene. Germline V gene sequence: CDR1 SGHNT, CDR2 YENEEA. Here the CDR3 DNA reads TGTGCCAGCAGCCCGGGACAGGGAAACTCCTACGAGCAGTACTTC. The encoded protein is CASSPGQGNSYEQYF. The entire variable domain, with the rest obtained from reference TRBV11-3 and TRBJ2-7, is as follows: EAGVVQSPRYKIIEKKQPVAFWCNPISGHNTLYWYLQNLGQGPELLIRYENEEAVDDSQLPKDRFSAERLKGVDSTLKIQPAELGDSAVYLCASSPGQGNSYEQYFGPGTRLTVT.

V gene TRBV30 combines with J gene TRBJ2-5; D not resolved. This CDR3 region has 11 residues. The V gene's germline CDR1 is GTSNPN and CDR2 SVGIG (reference sequence). V dropped 1 base and J dropped 4 bases, with 4 bases sitting between them. CDR3 protein: CAWSGGETQYF. Written as DNA, the CDR3 is TGTGCCTGGAGTGGGGGAGAGACCCAGTACTTC. The variable domain in full, completed from reference TRBV30 and TRBJ2-5, reads SQTIHQWPATLVQPVGSPLSLECTVEGTSNPNLYWYRQAAGRGLQLLFYSVGIGQISSEVPQNLSASRPQDRQFILSSKKLLLSDSGFYLCAWSGGETQYFGPGTRLLVL.

Only a few counts were recorded for this clone. Other nucleotide sequences in the sample specify the same CDR3. The V and J genes are TRBV6-5 and TRBJ1-2; D is unclear. Per the germline V gene, CDR1 is MNHEY and CDR2 is SVGAGI. The CDR3 runs 12 residues. V gave up 2 bases and J gave up 2 bases, with 3 bases separating them. In DNA form, the CDR3 reads TGTGCCAGCAGTTACAGGAACTATGGCTACACCTTC. Its translation: CASSYRNYGYTF.

This clone is a singleton in its sample. The chain employs TRBV2 and TRBJ2-2, with 11 bases aligning to TRBD2. The length of the CDR3 is 17 residues. The ends lost 8 bases at V and 4 bases at J; junction bases unmatched: 12. In germline, CDR1 is SNHLY, CDR2 FYNNEI. The CDR3 reads CASSGGLAASLTGELFF. The CDR3 DNA sequence: TGTGCCAGCTCAGGGGGACTAGCGGCAAGCCTCACCGGGGAGCTGTTTTTT.

The chain joins TRBV5-1 to TRBJ2-2; D gene uncertain. The CDR3 sequence is 13 residues long. V gave up 0 bases and J gave up 4 bases, with 4 bases separating them. Germline lookup yields CDR1 SGHRS and CDR2 YFSETQ. The CDR3: CASSLGATGELFF. The CDR3 DNA reads TGCGCCAGCAGCTTGGGGGCCACCGGGGAGCTGTTTTTT.

About this clone itself: Additional DNA sequences in this sample encode the identical CDR3. The CDR3, as DNA: TGCGCCAGCAGCTTGTATGGTCCAGCGGGGGCTTACAATGAGCAGTTCTTC. It codes for CASSLYGPAGAYNEQFF. This sequence joins TRBV5-1 and TRBJ2-1; 8 nucleotides match TRBD2. The J segment lost 4 bases and the V segment lost 1 base, leaving 10 bases of the junction unmatched. CDR3 length: 17 residues. The germline gives CDR1 SGHRS, CDR2 YFSETQ.

The gene calls are TRBV29-1 and TRBJ2-7, with D perhaps given as TRBD1 or TRBD2 (5 bases each). V gave up 7 bases and J gave up 2 bases, with 18 bases separating them. Germline CDR1 and CDR2: SQVTM and ANQGSEA. CDR3 length: 14 residues. The CDR3 loop reads CSGLGERGPYEQYF. CDR3 coding DNA: TGCAGCGGTCTAGGGGAGAGGGGACCCTACGAGCAGTACTTC.

The chain joins TRBV18 to TRBJ2-3; no clear D gene. The V end lost 6 bases, the J end lost 2 bases, and 6 bases lay between the germline ends. CDR1 and CDR2 from the germline V gene are KGHSH and LQKENI. The CDR3 spans 12 residues. The CDR3: CASSHTTDTQYF. In DNA form, the CDR3 reads TGTGCCAGCTCCCACACCACAGATACGCAGTATTTT.

CDR3 sequence: CASSESLLRSRNYGYTF. CDR3 DNA: TGCGCCAGCAGTGAGTCGCTACTAAGGAGCCGGAACTATGGCTACACCTTC. V and J are TRBV10-2 and TRBJ1-2; D call uncertain. Trimming took 0 bases from V and 2 from J, leaving 16 bases between them. Germline V gene lookup returns CDR1 WSHSY and CDR2 SAAADI. The CDR3 totals 17 residues.

The chain carries TRBV11-2 and TRBJ2-1; D possibly corresponds to TRBD1 (5 bases). Trimming pared 0 bases from V and 6 bases from J, leaving 27 bases between. There are 20 residues in the CDR3. Germline CDR1 is SGHAT and CDR2 is FQNNGV. CDR3 amino acids: CASSLEPWGPIQRVSNEQFF. CDR3 nucleotide sequence: TGTGCCAGCAGCTTAGAGCCGTGGGGCCCGATCCAAAGGGTATCCAATGAGCAGTTCTTC.

The chain couples TRBV27 to TRBJ1-2, with 11 bases that match TRBD1. The ends lost 2 bases at V and 4 bases at J; junction bases unmatched: 0. CDR1 is MNHEY, CDR2 SMNVEV, per germline (reference sequence). The CDR3 loop spans 14 amino acids. CDR3 DNA: TGTGCCAGCAGTTTAGGGACAGGGGGCTATGGCTACACCTTC. Protein product: CASSLGTGGYGYTF.